This T cell receptor beta chain emerged from a study of OX40 agonist ivuxolimab in advanced cancers. Study-level information: Age averaged 60 years (range about 23 to 85), and 70% to 85% were male.

Findings of the study overall: Not determined was the antigen specificity of the expanded peripheral T cells.

This table comes from immunoSEQ multiplex PCR, and its TCRdb copy is limited to in-frame clones, with some not included. The sample carries about 5,100 clones, less than 75% recorded once. As to this clone: Its antigen remains unidentified.

V lost 4 bases and J lost 4; bases outside the gene matches: 3. CDR3 length equals 13 residues. Germline V gene sequence: CDR1 ENHRY, CDR2 SYGVKD. This receptor was identified in an adult with an advanced solid tumor such as melanoma, head and neck, liver or kidney cancer. Here the sequenced sample was CD4+ or CD8+ T cells sorted from blood, taken in a trial of the OX40 agonist ivuxolimab. The V and J genes are TRBV10-3 and TRBJ1-2; 7 nucleotides match TRBD1. The CDR3 nucleotides are TGTGCCATCAGTGGACAGGGTGGCTATGGCTACACCTTC. It encodes CAISGQGGYGYTF.